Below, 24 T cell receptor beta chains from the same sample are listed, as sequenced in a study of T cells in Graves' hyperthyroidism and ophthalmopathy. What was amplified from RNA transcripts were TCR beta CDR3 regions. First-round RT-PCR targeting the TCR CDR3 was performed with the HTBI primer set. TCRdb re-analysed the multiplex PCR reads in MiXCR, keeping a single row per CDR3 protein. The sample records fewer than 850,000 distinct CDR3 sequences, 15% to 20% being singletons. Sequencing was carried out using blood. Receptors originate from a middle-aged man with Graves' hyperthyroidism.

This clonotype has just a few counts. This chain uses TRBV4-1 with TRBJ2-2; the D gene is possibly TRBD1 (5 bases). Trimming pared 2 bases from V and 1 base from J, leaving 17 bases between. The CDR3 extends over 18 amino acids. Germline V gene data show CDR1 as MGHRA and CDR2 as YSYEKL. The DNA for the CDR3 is TGCGCCAGCAGCCAAAGAAGGGGCCAGGAAAGGAACACCGGGGAGCTGTTTTTT. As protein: CASSQRRGQERNTGELFF.

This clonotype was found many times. The CDR3 coding sequence is TGTGCCAGCAGCGGTCTGACAGGGCCCGGGGAGCTGTTTTTT. Translating it yields CASSGLTGPGELFF. The chain combines TRBV27 with TRBJ2-2; the match to TRBD1 covers 7 bases. V lost 6 bases to trimming and J lost 6 bases; unmatched junction nucleotides: 7. The CDR3 has 14 residues. Germline values: CDR1 MNHEY, CDR2 SMNVEV (reference sequence).

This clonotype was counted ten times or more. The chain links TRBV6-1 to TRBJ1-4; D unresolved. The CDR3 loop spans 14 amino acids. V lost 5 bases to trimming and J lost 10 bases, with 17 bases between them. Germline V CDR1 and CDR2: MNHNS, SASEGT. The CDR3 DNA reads TGTGCCAGCAGTTCGATCTCGGGGATGGGAAAACTGTTTTTT. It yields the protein CASSSISGMGKLFF.

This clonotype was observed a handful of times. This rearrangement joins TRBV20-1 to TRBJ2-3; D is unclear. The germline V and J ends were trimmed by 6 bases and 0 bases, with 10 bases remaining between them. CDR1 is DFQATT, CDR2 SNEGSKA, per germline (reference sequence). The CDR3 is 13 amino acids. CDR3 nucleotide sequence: TGCAGTGCGCAGAAACATAGCACAGATACGCAGTATTTT. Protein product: CSAQKHSTDTQYF.

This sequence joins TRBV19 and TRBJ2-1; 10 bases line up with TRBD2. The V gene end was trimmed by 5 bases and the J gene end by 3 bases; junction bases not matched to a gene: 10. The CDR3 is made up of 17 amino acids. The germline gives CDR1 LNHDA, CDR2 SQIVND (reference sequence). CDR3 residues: CASSGSSGRRNYNEQFF. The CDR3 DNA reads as TGTGCCAGTAGTGGGAGTAGCGGGAGGCGGAACTACAATGAGCAGTTCTTC.

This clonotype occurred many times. DNA of the CDR3: TGCGCCAGCAGCCCGGGACAGGGGGGCTACAATGAGCAGTTCTTC. Amino acid sequence: CASSPGQGGYNEQFF. The chain couples TRBV5-1 to TRBJ2-1, with TRBD1 matching 11 bases. With V trimmed by 4 bases and J by 3 bases, 3 bases remained unmatched. The CDR3 covers 15 residues. Per the germline V gene, CDR1 is SGHRS and CDR2 is YFSETQ.

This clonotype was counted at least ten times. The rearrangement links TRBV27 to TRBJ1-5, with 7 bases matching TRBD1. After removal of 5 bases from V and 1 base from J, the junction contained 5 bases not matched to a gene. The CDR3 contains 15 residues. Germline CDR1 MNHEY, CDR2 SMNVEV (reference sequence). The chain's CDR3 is CASSTLDRSNQPQHF. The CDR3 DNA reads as TGTGCCAGCAGTACCTTGGACAGGAGCAATCAGCCCCAGCATTTT.

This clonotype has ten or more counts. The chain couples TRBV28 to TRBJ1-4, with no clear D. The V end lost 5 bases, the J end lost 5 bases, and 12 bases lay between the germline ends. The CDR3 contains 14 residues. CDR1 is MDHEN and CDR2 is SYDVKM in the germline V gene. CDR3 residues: CASSQPTRNEKLFF. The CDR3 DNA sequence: TGTGCCAGCAGTCAACCCACTCGAAATGAAAAACTGTTTTTT.

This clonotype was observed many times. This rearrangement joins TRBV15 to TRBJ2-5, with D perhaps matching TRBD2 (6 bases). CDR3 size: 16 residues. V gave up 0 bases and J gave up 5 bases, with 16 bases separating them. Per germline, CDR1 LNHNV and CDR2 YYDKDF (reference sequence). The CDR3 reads CATSRDWRDWGETQYF. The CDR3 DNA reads TGTGCCACCAGCAGAGATTGGAGGGATTGGGGGGAGACCCAGTACTTC.

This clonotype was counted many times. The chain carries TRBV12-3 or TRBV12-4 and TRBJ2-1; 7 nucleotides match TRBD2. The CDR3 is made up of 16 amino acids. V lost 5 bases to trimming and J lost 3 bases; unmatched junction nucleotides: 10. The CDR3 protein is CASSKLALIDYNEQFF. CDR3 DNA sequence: TGTGCCAGCAGTAAACTAGCGCTGATCGACTACAATGAGCAGTTCTTC.

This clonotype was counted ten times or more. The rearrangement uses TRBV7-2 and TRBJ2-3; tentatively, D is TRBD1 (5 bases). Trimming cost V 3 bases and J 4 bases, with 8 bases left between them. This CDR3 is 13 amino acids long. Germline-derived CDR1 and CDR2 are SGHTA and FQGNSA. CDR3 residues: CASSFRAADTQYF. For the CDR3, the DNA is TGTGCCAGCAGCTTCAGGGCCGCAGATACGCAGTATTTT. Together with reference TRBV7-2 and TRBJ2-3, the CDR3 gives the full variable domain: GAGVSQSPSNKVTEKGKDVELRCDPISGHTALYWYRQSLGQGLEFLIYFQGNSAPDKSGLPSDRFSAERTGGSVSTLTIQRTQQEDSAVYLCASSFRAADTQYFGPGTRLTVL.

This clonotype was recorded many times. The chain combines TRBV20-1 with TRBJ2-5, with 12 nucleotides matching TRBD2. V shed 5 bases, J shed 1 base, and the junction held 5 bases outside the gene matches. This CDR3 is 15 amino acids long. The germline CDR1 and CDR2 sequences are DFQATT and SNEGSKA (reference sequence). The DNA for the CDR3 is TGCAGTGCTGATCCTAGCGGGAGGGCCCAAGAGACCCAGTACTTC. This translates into CSADPSGRAQETQYF.

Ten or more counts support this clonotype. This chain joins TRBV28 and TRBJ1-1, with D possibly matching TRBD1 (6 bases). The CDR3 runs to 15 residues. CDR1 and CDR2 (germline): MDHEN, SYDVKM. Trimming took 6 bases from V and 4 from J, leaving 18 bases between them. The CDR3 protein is CASRDTGGMVTEAFF. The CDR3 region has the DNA TGTGCCAGCAGGGACACCGGGGGCATGGTCACTGAAGCTTTCTTT.

CDR3 residues: CASSSRDFFSGELFF. The CDR3 DNA reads as TGTGCCAGCAGCTCGCGGGACTTTTTCTCCGGGGAGCTGTTTTTT. The chain uses TRBV7-3 and TRBJ2-2, with a possible D match to TRBD2 (6 bases). V lost 4 bases, J lost 6 bases, and 15 bases lay in between. CDR1 SGHTA and CDR2 FQGTGA come from the germline V gene. The CDR3 covers 15 residues. Based on the CDR3 plus reference TRBV7-3 and TRBJ2-2, the full variable domain is GAGVSQTPSNKVTEKGKYVELRCDPISGHTALYWYRQSLGQGPEFLIYFQGTGAADDSGLPNDRFFAVRPEGSVSTLKIQRTERGDSAVYLCASSSRDFFSGELFFGEGSRLTVL.

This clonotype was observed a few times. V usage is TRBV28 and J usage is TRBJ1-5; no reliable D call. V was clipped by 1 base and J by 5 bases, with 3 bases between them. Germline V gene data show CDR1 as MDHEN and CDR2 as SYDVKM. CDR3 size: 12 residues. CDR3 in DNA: TGTGCCAGCAGTTTATATCATCAGCCCCAGCATTTT. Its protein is CASSLYHQPQHF.

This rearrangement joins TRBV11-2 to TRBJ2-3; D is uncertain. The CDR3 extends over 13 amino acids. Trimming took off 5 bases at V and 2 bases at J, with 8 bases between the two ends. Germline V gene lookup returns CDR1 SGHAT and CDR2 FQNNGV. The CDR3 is CASSPVITDTQYF. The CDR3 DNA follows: TGTGCCAGCAGCCCCGTCATCACAGATACGCAGTATTTT. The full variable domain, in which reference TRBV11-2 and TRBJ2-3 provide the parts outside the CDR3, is EAGVAQSPRYKIIEKRQSVAFWCNPISGHATLYWYQQILGQGPKLLIQFQNNGVVDDSQLPKDRFSAERLKGVDSTLKIQPAKLEDSAVYLCASSPVITDTQYFGPGTRLTVL.

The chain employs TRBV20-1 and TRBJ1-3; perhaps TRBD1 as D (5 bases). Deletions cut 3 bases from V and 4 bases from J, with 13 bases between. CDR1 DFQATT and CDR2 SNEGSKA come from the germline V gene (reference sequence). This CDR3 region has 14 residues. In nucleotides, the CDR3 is TGCAGTGCTAGGGGAGGGGCACGAGGAAACACCATATATTTT. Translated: CSARGGARGNTIYF.

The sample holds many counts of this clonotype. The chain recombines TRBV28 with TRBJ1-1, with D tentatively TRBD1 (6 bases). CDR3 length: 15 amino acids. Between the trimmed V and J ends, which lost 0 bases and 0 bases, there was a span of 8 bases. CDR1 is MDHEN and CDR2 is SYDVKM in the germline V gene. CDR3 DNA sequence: TGTGCCAGCAGTTTATGGGGGGACATGAACACTGAAGCTTTCTTT. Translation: CASSLWGDMNTEAFF.

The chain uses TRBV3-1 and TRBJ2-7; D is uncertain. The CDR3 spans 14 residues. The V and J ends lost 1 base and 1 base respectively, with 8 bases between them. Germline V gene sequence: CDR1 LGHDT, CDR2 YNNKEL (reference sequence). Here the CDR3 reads CASSQVTGSYEQYF. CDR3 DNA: TGTGCCAGCAGCCAAGTCACTGGTTCCTACGAGCAGTACTTC.

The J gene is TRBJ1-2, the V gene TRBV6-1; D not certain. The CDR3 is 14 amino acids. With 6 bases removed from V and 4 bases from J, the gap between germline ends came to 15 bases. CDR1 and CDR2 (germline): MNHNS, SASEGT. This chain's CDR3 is CASRPGSSPYGYTF. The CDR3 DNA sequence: TGTGCCAGCAGACCGGGGAGTAGTCCCTATGGCTACACCTTC.

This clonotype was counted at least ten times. CDR3 sequence: CASSSIGPSGQETQYF. The CDR3 coding sequence is TGTGCCAGCAGTTCCATCGGGCCTAGCGGACAAGAGACCCAGTACTTC. The chain recombines TRBV27 with TRBJ2-5; TRBD2 aligns across 7 bases. The CDR3 is made up of 16 amino acids. Germline lookup yields CDR1 MNHEY and CDR2 SMNVEV (reference sequence). V shed 4 bases and J 2 bases; nucleotides not matched to a gene: 10.

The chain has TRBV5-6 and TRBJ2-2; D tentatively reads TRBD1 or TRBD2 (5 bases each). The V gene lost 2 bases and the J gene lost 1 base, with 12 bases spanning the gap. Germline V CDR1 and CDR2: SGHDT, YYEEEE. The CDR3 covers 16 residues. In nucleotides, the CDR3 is TGTGCCAGCAGCTTAAGGGGACGGGGGAACACCGGGGAGCTGTTTTTT. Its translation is CASSLRGRGNTGELFF. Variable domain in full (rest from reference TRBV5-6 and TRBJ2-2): DAGVTQSPTHLIKTRGQQVTLRCSPKSGHDTVSWYQQALGQGPQFIFQYYEEEERQRGNFPDRFSGHQFPNYSSELNVNALLLGDSALYLCASSLRGRGNTGELFFGEGSRLTVL.

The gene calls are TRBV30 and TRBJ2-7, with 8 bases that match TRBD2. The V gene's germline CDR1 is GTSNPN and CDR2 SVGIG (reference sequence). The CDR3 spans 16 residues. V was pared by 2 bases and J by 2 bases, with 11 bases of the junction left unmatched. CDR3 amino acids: CAWSYELAAYPYEQYF. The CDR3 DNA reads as TGTGCCTGGAGTTACGAACTAGCGGCTTATCCCTACGAGCAGTACTTC.

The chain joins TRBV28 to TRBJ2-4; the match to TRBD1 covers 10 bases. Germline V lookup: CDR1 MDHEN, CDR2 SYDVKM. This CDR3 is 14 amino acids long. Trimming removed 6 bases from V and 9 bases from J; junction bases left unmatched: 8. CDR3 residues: CASRRRDRGFIQYF. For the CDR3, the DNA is TGTGCCAGCAGACGCCGGGACAGGGGATTCATTCAGTACTTC.